This TCR beta chain was recovered during a study of CD8 T cells in Susac syndrome. An amount of RNA that ranged from roughly 0.5 to 1 ug was reverse transcribed with random hexamers. Multiplex PCR with immunoSEQ amplified the TCR beta CDR3 across 54 Vbeta and 13 Jbeta. TCRdb re-analysed the immunoSEQ multiplex PCR reads in MiXCR, keeping a single row per CDR3 protein. There are about 150,000 distinct CDR3 sequences in the sample; around 96% occur only once, and approximately 0.11% lies in the top ten. Notes on the study in general: The authors acknowledged that their TCR sequencing and HLA analysis involved a relatively small number of individuals.

Germline values: CDR1 MNHEY, CDR2 SMNVEV (reference sequence). The CDR3 contains 15 residues. The V gene end was trimmed by 6 bases and the J gene end by 3 bases; junction bases not matched to a gene: 4. For this clonotype: No antigen is known for it.

Sequencing input: CD4+ T cells from PBMCs. The sequence derives from a human donor with multiple sclerosis. J is TRBJ2-1 and V is TRBV27; 11 positions agree with TRBD2. CDR3: CASRLTSGSYNEQFF. As DNA, the CDR3 is TGTGCCAGCAGACTAACTAGCGGGAGCTACAATGAGCAGTTCTTC.